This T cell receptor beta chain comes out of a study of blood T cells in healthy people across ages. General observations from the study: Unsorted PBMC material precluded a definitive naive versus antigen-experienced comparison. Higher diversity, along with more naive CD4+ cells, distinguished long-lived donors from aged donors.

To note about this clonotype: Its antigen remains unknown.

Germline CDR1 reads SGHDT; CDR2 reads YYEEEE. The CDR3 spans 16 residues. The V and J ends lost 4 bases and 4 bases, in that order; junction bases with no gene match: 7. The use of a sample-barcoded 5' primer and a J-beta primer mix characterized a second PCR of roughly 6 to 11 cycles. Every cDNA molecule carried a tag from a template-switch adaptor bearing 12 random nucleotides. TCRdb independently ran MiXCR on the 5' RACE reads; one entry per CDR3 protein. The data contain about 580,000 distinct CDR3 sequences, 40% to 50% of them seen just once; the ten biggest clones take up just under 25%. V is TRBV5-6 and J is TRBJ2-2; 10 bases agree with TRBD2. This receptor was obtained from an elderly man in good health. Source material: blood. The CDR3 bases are TGTGCCAGCAGCCAATTAGCGGGGGGACCCACCGGGGAGCTGTTTTTT. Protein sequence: CASSQLAGGPTGELFF.